This section outlines one TCR beta chain sequence together with its context. This entry comes from a study of blood T cell repertoires in COVID-19. Background on the study: Sites in the United States, Italy and Spain provided acute and convalescent COVID-19 samples. From T cells, B-cell-depleted T cells, or PBMCs came the material, which was cDNA or gDNA.

Seattle patients were enrolled during active infection and followed longitudinally. Trimming took off 1 base at V and 3 bases at J, with 13 bases between the two ends. From germline, CDR1 is LNHNV and CDR2 YYDKDF (reference sequence). This CDR3 contains 15 residues. In the source study's methods: Quantification of nucleated cells was approximated via reference gene primer amplification. Using immunoSEQ multiplex PCR, the repertoire was profiled, and TCRdb retains in-frame clones only, with some absent. V and J calls and clone size come straight from that table; D and trimming were deduced from the DNA. Of fewer than 450,000 clones in the sample, 85% to 90% were seen once.

The sequence was obtained from a woman aged 50 to 60 with COVID-19, enrolled during active disease. Sequencing used peripheral blood. The gene calls are TRBV15 and TRBJ2-7, with D tentatively TRBD1 (7 bases). Here the CDR3 DNA reads TGTGCCACCAGCAGAGCAGGGGGACTGAGCTACGAGCAGTACTTC. Its translation is CATSRAGGLSYEQYF.